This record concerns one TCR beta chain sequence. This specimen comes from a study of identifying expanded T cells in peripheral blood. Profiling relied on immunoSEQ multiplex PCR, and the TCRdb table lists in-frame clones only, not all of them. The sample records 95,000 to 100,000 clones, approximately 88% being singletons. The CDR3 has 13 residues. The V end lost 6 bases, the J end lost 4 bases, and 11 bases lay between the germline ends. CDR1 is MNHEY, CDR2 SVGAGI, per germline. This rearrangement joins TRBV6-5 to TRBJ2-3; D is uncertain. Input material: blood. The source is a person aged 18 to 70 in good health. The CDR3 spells CASSVPGADTQYF. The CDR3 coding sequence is TGTGCCAGCAGCGTACCAGGCGCAGATACGCAGTATTTT.